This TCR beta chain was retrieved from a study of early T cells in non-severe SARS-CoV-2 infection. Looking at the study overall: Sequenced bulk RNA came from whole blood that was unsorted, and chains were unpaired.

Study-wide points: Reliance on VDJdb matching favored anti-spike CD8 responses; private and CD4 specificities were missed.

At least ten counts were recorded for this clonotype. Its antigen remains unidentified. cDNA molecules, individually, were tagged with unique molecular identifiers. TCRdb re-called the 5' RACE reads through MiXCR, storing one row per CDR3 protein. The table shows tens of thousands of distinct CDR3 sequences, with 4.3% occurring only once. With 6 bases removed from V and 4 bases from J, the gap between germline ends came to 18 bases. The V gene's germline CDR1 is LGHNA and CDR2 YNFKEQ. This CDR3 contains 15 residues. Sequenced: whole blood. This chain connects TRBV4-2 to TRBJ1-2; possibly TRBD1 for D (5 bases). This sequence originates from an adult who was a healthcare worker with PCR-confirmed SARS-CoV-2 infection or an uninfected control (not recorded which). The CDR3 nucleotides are TGTGCCAGCAGTCGAGACACGGGACCGAGCTATGGCTACACCTTC. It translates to CASSRDTGPSYGYTF.